The 32 T cell receptor beta chains in this list originate from one sample, sequenced in a study of cytomegalovirus exposure and HLA in healthy donors. The PCR was carried out with 60 Vbeta primers and 13 Jbeta primers. The method was immunoSEQ multiplex PCR; TCRdb's version includes in-frame clones alone and lacks a portion of them. Among around 130,000 clones listed, about 70% were seen once. The specimen was PBMCs. The receptors come from a woman aged 60 to 75 in good health and CMV-seropositive.

V is TRBV2 and J is TRBJ1-4; 7 bases are shared with TRBD1. Germline CDR1 SNHLY, CDR2 FYNNEI. The CDR3 runs 15 residues. V dropped 7 bases and J dropped 0; count of bases not matched to a gene: 5. The CDR3 DNA reads as TGTGCCAGCATTAAAGGGGGCGCAACTAATGAAAAACTGTTTTTT. It specifies CASIKGGATNEKLFF.

The V and J genes are TRBV5-1 and TRBJ1-1; 9 positions agree with TRBD1. CDR3 length: 13 residues. Germline assignment: CDR1 SGHRS and CDR2 YFSETQ. V shed 4 bases and J 10 bases; nucleotides not matched to a gene: 8. The CDR3 nucleotides are TGCGCCAGCAGCCGGGACAGGGTAGCAGGAGCTTTCTTT. This gives the protein CASSRDRVAGAFF.

V usage is TRBV6-1 and J usage is TRBJ2-7, with TRBD1 matching over 7 bases. Germline V CDR1 and CDR2: MNHNS, SASEGT. CDR3 length: 14 amino acids. J was trimmed by 5 bases and V by 4 bases; bases with no gene match: 8. The CDR3, as DNA: TGTGCCAGCAGTGGACGACAGGGTGTGGACGAGCAGTACTTC. Translating it yields CASSGRQGVDEQYF.

The V gene is TRBV6-6, the J gene TRBJ1-2, with 7 bases aligning to TRBD1. From germline, CDR1 is MNHNY and CDR2 SVGAGI (reference sequence). J gave up 3 bases and V 6 bases, and 10 bases lay outside the gene matches. CDR3 length equals 15 residues. The CDR3 DNA is TGTGCCAGCAGCCTCGACAGGGTACGAGACTATGGCTACACCTTC. It codes for CASSLDRVRDYGYTF.

The rearrangement uses TRBV5-1 and TRBJ2-3, with a weak D call TRBD2 (6 bases). Per the germline V gene, CDR1 is SGHRS and CDR2 is YFSETQ. The CDR3 contains 13 residues. V lost 4 bases and J 2 bases, leaving 8 bases between the germline ends. Here the CDR3 reads CASSTGDTDTQYF. The CDR3 nucleotides read TGCGCCAGCAGCACGGGGGACACAGATACGCAGTATTTT.

This clone was found a few times. The CDR3 here is CASSRSGQAIYEQYF. As DNA, the CDR3 is TGCGCCAGCAGCCGATCGGGACAGGCGATCTACGAGCAGTACTTC. V usage is TRBV4-1 and J usage is TRBJ2-7; 8 bases align to TRBD1. After removal of 4 bases from V and 3 bases from J, the junction contained 8 bases not matched to a gene. This CDR3 has 15 amino acids. The germline CDR1 and CDR2 sequences are MGHRA and YSYEKL.

The chain carries TRBV9 and TRBJ2-1; TRBD2 aligns across 7 bases. The V gene's germline CDR1 is SGDLS and CDR2 YYNGEE. The CDR3 consists of 16 residues. V shed 0 bases, J shed 4 bases, and the junction held 7 bases outside the gene matches. CDR3 in amino acids: CASSVDPSGDYNEQFF. The CDR3 region has the DNA TGTGCCAGCAGCGTAGACCCTAGCGGCGATTACAATGAGCAGTTCTTC.

This rearrangement joins TRBV9 to TRBJ2-7; TRBD2 matches at 9 bases. V was pared by 1 base and J by 5 bases, with 13 bases of the junction left unmatched. The CDR3 spans 17 residues. CDR1 is SGDLS, CDR2 YYNGEE, per germline. This CDR3 reads CASSVTTSGPLMNEQYF. The CDR3 DNA reads as TGTGCCAGCAGCGTAACCACTAGCGGGCCCCTTATGAACGAGCAGTACTTC. Full variable domain (remainder filled in from reference TRBV9 and TRBJ2-7): DSGVTQTPKHLITATGQRVTLRCSPRSGDLSVYWYQQSLDQGLQFLIQYYNGEERAKGNILERFSAQQFPDLHSELNLSSLELGDSALYFCASSVTTSGPLMNEQYFGPGTRLTVT.

This chain links TRBV27 with TRBJ1-1; D may be TRBD1 (6 bases). Germline V CDR1 and CDR2: MNHEY, SMNVEV (reference sequence). CDR3 size: 17 residues. The V end was cut by 2 bases, the J end by 1 base, with 17 bases between. CDR3 residues: CASSLVQGRVSNTEAFF. The CDR3 DNA reads as TGTGCCAGCAGTTTAGTACAGGGAAGAGTGTCGAACACTGAAGCTTTCTTT.

V gene TRBV7-3 combines with J gene TRBJ1-2; the match to TRBD1 covers 8 bases. J gave up 8 bases and V 3 bases, and 11 bases lay outside the gene matches. The CDR3 is 15 amino acids. The germline gives CDR1 SGHTA, CDR2 FQGTGA. CDR3 nucleotide sequence: TGTGCCAGCAGCTTGGCAGGGGGCCAGGAGGCAGGCTACACCTTC. The encoded protein is CASSLAGGQEAGYTF.

The chain combines TRBV5-1 with TRBJ2-2; perhaps TRBD2 as D (7 bases). Trimming removed 7 bases at V and 3 bases at J, with 10 bases between. The CDR3 length is 13 residues. Germline CDR1 is SGHRS and CDR2 is YFSETQ. The CDR3 DNA sequence: TGCGCCAGCGCGGGGGCTGACACCGGGGAGCTGTTTTTT. Its translation: CASAGADTGELFF.

The CDR3 sequence: CASRTGGRSEAFF. The CDR3 DNA reads TGTGCCAGCAGAACCGGGGGGCGCTCTGAAGCTTTCTTT. This sequence joins TRBV5-4 and TRBJ1-1, with a tentative D call TRBD1 (6 bases). The CDR3 sequence is 13 residues long. Trimming left V 5 bases short and J 6 bases short, with 14 bases between. Germline CDR1 SGHNT, CDR2 YYREEE (reference sequence).

This chain joins TRBV27 and TRBJ1-2, with 7 bases fitting TRBD1. Trimming cost V 4 bases and J 5 bases; bases outside gene matches: 4. This CDR3 is built from 13 residues. Germline CDR1 reads MNHEY; CDR2 reads SMNVEV (reference sequence). The CDR3: CASSWDSGYGYTF. CDR3 bases: TGTGCCAGCAGTTGGGACAGCGGATATGGCTACACCTTC.

This chain connects TRBV14 to TRBJ1-4; D uncertain. The germline gives CDR1 SGHDN, CDR2 FVKESK. This CDR3 comprises 13 residues. Deletions cut 1 base from V and 7 bases from J, with 7 bases between. CDR3 bases: TGTGCCAGCAGCCAAGGCCCCGGTGAAAAACTGTTTTTT. Encoded protein: CASSQGPGEKLFF.

The chain recombines TRBV11-3 with TRBJ2-1, with D hard to call. Germline lookup yields CDR1 SGHNT and CDR2 YENEEA. The CDR3 has 14 residues. Trimming removed 2 bases at V and 3 bases at J, with 8 bases between. The CDR3 loop is CASSLYGHYNEQFF. CDR3 nucleotide sequence: TGTGCCAGCAGCTTATATGGCCACTACAATGAGCAGTTCTTC.

The V gene is TRBV27, the J gene TRBJ1-6, with 8 bases identical to TRBD1. Germline CDR1 reads MNHEY; CDR2 reads SMNVEV (reference sequence). This CDR3 has 15 residues. The junction had 9 bases not matched to a gene; V was cut back by 7 bases and J by 7 bases. The CDR3 loop reads CASTLAGQVNSPLHF. The CDR3 coding sequence is TGTGCCAGCACCTTGGCGGGACAGGTCAATTCACCCCTCCACTTT.

This chain connects TRBV7-6 to TRBJ1-2; D might be TRBD1 (6 bases). The germline V gene has CDR1 SGHVS and CDR2 FNYEAQ. This CDR3 spans 14 amino acids. The V end lost 5 bases, the J end lost 7 bases, and 17 bases lay between the germline ends. CDR3 in DNA: TGTGCCAGCAGCCCGCGAGAGGGGGTAGGTGGCTACACCTTC. Amino acids: CASSPREGVGGYTF. The full variable domain, its missing parts supplied by reference TRBV7-6 and TRBJ1-2, is GAGVSQSPRYKVTKRGQDVALRCDPISGHVSLYWYRQALGQGPEFLTYFNYEAQQDKSGLPNDRFSAERPEGSISTLTIQRTEQRDSAMYRCASSPREGVGGYTFGSGTRLTVV.

The CDR3 sequence is CASSQFSTGGANVLTF. CDR3 in DNA: TGTGCCAGCAGCCAATTCTCGACGGGGGGGGCCAACGTCCTGACTTTC. The V call is TRBV14, the J call TRBJ2-6, with D possibly TRBD2 on 5 matching bases. The CDR3 contains 16 residues. The V and J ends lost 2 bases and 4 bases respectively, with 12 bases between them. Per the germline V gene, CDR1 is SGHDN and CDR2 is FVKESK.

Written as DNA, the CDR3 is TGCGCCAGCAGTGATGGACAGGGGAGAACTAAAGAGACCCAGTACTTC. Its protein is CASSDGQGRTKETQYF. The chain employs TRBV10-1 and TRBJ2-5, with 9 bases lining up with TRBD1. The CDR3 is made up of 16 amino acids. Germline lookup yields CDR1 WNHNN and CDR2 SYGVQD (reference sequence). The trim removed 3 bases at V and 3 bases at J, leaving 8 bases unmatched.

The chain couples TRBV15 to TRBJ2-4, with 8 bases matching TRBD2. CDR3 size: 14 residues. CDR1 and CDR2 from the germline V gene are LNHNV and YYDKDF (reference sequence). Trimming at V came to 5 bases and at J to 6 bases, leaving 6 bases not matched to a gene. The CDR3 DNA is TGTGCCACCAGCGTCCCGAGCGGGGGAAACATTCAGTACTTC. Translating it yields CATSVPSGGNIQYF.

This clone was seen once. V is TRBV7-9 and J is TRBJ2-5; D perhaps matches TRBD1 (6 bases). The CDR3 spans 16 residues. Between the trimmed V and J ends, which lost 5 bases and 0 bases, there was a span of 16 bases. Germline V gives CDR1 SEHNR, CDR2 FQNEAQ (reference sequence). The CDR3 reads CASSLGAGEYQETQYF. The CDR3 DNA is TGTGCCAGCAGCCTGGGGGCAGGGGAGTACCAAGAGACCCAGTACTTC.

This rearrangement joins TRBV27 to TRBJ2-6; D uncertain. The CDR3 length is 14 residues. The germline V gene has CDR1 MNHEY and CDR2 SMNVEV (reference sequence). V was pared by 3 bases and J by 2 bases, with 5 bases between. CDR3 nucleotides: TGTGCCAGCAGTTTCCGGGCTGGGGCCAACGTCCTGACTTTC. Protein product: CASSFRAGANVLTF. The variable domain in full, completed from reference TRBV27 and TRBJ2-6, reads EAQVTQNPRYLITVTGKKLTVTCSQNMNHEYMSWYRQDPGLGLRQIYYSMNVEVTDKGDVPEGYKVSRKEKRNFPLILESPSPNQTSLYFCASSFRAGANVLTFGAGSRLTVL.

The V gene is TRBV2, the J gene TRBJ1-5, with 7 nucleotides matching TRBD1. With 7 bases clipped from V and 9 bases from J, the junction kept 12 bases outside the gene matches. The germline V gene encodes CDR1 SNHLY and CDR2 FYNNEI. CDR3 size: 14 residues. The DNA of the CDR3 is TGTGCCAGCACCTCCGGACAGGCTCTTCGGCCCCAGCATTTT. Encoded protein: CASTSGQALRPQHF.

V gene TRBV5-1 combines with J gene TRBJ1-2, with TRBD1 matching over 7 bases. The germline CDR1 and CDR2 sequences are SGHRS and YFSETQ. The CDR3 is made up of 14 amino acids. V lost 5 bases and J lost 4; bases outside the gene matches: 8. The CDR3 nucleotides are TGCGCCAGCAGTGGAGGGGGCGACGGCTATGGCTACACCTTC. Translation gives CASSGGGDGYGYTF. Full variable domain (rest looked up from reference TRBV5-1 and TRBJ1-2): KAGVTQTPRYLIKTRGQQVTLSCSPISGHRSVSWYQQTPGQGLQFLFEYFSETQRNKGNFPGRFSGRQFSNSRSEMNVSTLELGDSALYLCASSGGGDGYGYTFGSGTRLTVV.

The J gene is TRBJ2-2, the V gene TRBV5-1; D gene ambiguous. The CDR3 length is 14 residues. Germline CDR1 reads SGHRS; CDR2 reads YFSETQ. V lost 5 bases and J lost 1, with 9 bases in between. CDR3 nucleotides: TGCGCCAGCAGGAACACGATGAACACCGGGGAGCTGTTTTTT. It codes for CASRNTMNTGELFF.

This clone appeared a few times. The V and J genes are TRBV11-2 and TRBJ2-3; the match to TRBD1 covers 8 bases. V trimming: 0 bases; J trimming: 3 bases; junction bases outside the gene matches: 5. The CDR3 extends over 16 amino acids. Germline assignment: CDR1 SGHAT and CDR2 FQNNGV. The CDR3 DNA is TGTGCCAGCAGCTTAGACCCCGGACAGGGAACAGATACGCAGTATTTT. Protein sequence: CASSLDPGQGTDTQYF.

The count of this clone is one. The chain employs TRBV11-2 and TRBJ2-5; tentatively, D is TRBD1 (5 bases). Per germline, CDR1 SGHAT and CDR2 FQNNGV. V was shortened by 1 base and J by 2 bases, with 8 bases between the two germline ends. This CDR3 has 14 amino acids. The CDR3 nucleotides read TGTGCCAGCAGCTTAGTTCAGGGTCAAGAGACCCAGTACTTC. It translates to CASSLVQGQETQYF.

The chain joins TRBV18 to TRBJ1-2, with 12 bases lining up with TRBD1. The germline V gene encodes CDR1 KGHSH and CDR2 LQKENI. The V gene end was trimmed by 1 base and the J gene end by 7 bases; junction bases not matched to a gene: 4. The CDR3 is 15 amino acids. The CDR3 region has the DNA TGTGCCAGCTCACCACGACGGGACAGGGGGCTTGGCTACACCTTC. Its protein product is CASSPRRDRGLGYTF.

V gene TRBV13 combines with J gene TRBJ2-5; possibly TRBD2 for D (6 bases). Between the trimmed V and J ends, which lost 0 bases and 11 bases, there was a span of 16 bases. The V gene's germline CDR1 is PRHDT and CDR2 FYEKMQ (reference sequence). The CDR3 is 14 amino acids. The CDR3 protein is CASSLGSGVKEQYF. In DNA form, the CDR3 reads TGTGCCAGCAGCTTAGGATCGGGGGTGAAGGAGCAGTACTTC.

The chain couples TRBV6-1 to TRBJ1-1; TRBD1 is a possible D gene (5 bases). This CDR3 is 15 amino acids long. Germline V CDR1 and CDR2: MNHNS, SASEGT. The germline V and J ends were trimmed by 2 bases and 6 bases, with 16 bases remaining between them. CDR3 coding DNA: TGTGCCAGCAGTGAAATAGGGCGGGGGAGGGCTGAAGCTTTCTTT. It codes for CASSEIGRGRAEAFF.

J is TRBJ1-2 and V is TRBV7-3, with D possibly TRBD1 on 5 matching bases. V lost 3 bases to trimming and J lost 8 bases, with 16 bases between them. This CDR3 spans 14 amino acids. Germline CDR1 is SGHTA and CDR2 is FQGTGA. Here the CDR3 reads CASSFLQGGNGYTF. The CDR3, as DNA: TGTGCCAGCAGCTTTTTGCAGGGAGGAAACGGCTACACCTTC.

The chain links TRBV19 to TRBJ1-6; a possible D gene is TRBD1 (6 bases). The V end lost 1 base, the J end lost 6 bases, and 7 bases lay between the germline ends. This CDR3 is built from 14 residues. The germline gives CDR1 LNHDA, CDR2 SQIVND (reference sequence). CDR3 amino acids: CASSIGTVNSPLHF. The DNA of the CDR3 is TGTGCCAGTAGTATAGGGACAGTTAATTCACCCCTCCACTTT.